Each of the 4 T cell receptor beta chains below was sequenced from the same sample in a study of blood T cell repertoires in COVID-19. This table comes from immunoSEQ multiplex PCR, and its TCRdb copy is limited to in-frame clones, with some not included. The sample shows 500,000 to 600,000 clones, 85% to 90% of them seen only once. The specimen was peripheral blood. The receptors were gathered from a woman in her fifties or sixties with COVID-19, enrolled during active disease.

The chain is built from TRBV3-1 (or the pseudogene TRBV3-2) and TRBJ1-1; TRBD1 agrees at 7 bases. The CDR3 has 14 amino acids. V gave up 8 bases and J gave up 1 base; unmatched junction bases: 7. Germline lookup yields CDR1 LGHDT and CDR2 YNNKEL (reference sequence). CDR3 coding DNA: TGTGCCAGCTCCTCCACAGGGGCGAACACTGAAGCTTTCTTT. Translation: CASSSTGANTEAFF.

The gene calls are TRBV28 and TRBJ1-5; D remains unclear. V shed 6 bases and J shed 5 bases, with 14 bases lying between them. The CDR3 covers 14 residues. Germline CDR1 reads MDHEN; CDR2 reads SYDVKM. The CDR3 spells CASSPPSGYQPQHF. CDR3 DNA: TGTGCCAGCAGCCCCCCGTCAGGTTATCAGCCCCAGCATTTT. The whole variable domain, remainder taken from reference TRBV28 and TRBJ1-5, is DVKVTQSSRYLVKRTGEKVFLECVQDMDHENMFWYRQDPGLGLRLIYFSYDVKMKEKGDIPEGYSVSREKKERFSLILESASTNQTSMYLCASSPPSGYQPQHFGDGTRLSIL.

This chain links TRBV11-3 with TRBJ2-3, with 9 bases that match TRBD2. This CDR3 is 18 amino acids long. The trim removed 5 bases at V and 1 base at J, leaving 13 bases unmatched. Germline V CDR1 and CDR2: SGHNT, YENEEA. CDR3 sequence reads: CASSPPAGGIFGTDTQYF. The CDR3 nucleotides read TGTGCCAGCAGCCCCCCGGCGGGGGGGATCTTTGGCACAGATACGCAGTATTTT.

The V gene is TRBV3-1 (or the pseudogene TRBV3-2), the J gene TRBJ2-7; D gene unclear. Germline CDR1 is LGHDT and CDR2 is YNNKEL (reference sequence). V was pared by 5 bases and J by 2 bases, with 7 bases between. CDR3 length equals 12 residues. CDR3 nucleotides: TGTGCCAGCAGCAGGAGCCCCTACGAGCAGTACTTC. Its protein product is CASSRSPYEQYF.